This TCR beta chain emerged from a study of blood T cell repertoires in COVID-19. Methods used by the authors: Amplification from reference gene primers served as the basis for estimated nucleated cell counts. The method was immunoSEQ multiplex PCR; TCRdb's version includes in-frame clones alone and lacks a portion of them. Clone size and the V and J calls come from that table; the DNA yielded D and trimming. Of about 190,000 clones in the sample, around four fifths were seen once. In this sample, this clone turned up once. There are 15 residues in the CDR3. With 4 bases clipped from V and 4 bases from J, the junction kept 8 bases outside the gene matches. Germline values: CDR1 SGHDT, CDR2 YYEEEE.

The chain employs TRBV5-6 and TRBJ2-7; 10 bases map to TRBD1. This sequence was found in a woman aged 80 or older with active or convalescent COVID-19. The sequenced material came from peripheral blood. CDR3 DNA sequence: TGTGCCAGCAGCCGCCCGGGACAGGGGAATTACGAGCAGTACTTC. Translating gives CASSRPGQGNYEQYF.